Shown below are 28 T cell receptor beta chains from a single sample sequenced in a study of T-cell reconstitution after alpha-beta-depleted transplantation in children. Preparation of the TCRbeta library involved a method that used unique molecular identifiers. Each CDR3 protein gets one entry after TCRdb re-called the PCR reads with MiXCR. The sample gives hundreds of thousands of distinct CDR3 sequences, about 10% of which show up once; approximately 2% is in the top ten. The starting material was PBMCs, obtained before TCRalphabeta/CD19-depleted stem cell transplant. The receptor set was obtained from a child aged 2 to 15 with inherited bone marrow failure, due to receive a stem cell transplant.

The table lists this clonotype with many counts. The J gene is TRBJ1-1, the V gene TRBV5-4; D unresolved. Trimming stripped 2 bases from V and 3 bases from J, with 11 bases between. CDR1 is SGHNT, CDR2 YYREEE, per germline (reference sequence). This CDR3 is 14 amino acids long. CDR3 region: CASSLSTGDTEAFF. CDR3 DNA: TGTGCCAGCAGCTTATCCACGGGCGACACTGAAGCTTTCTTT.

This clonotype has at least ten counts. The rearrangement joins TRBV9 to TRBJ2-3; TRBD2 matches 8 bases. V shed 0 bases, J shed 4 bases, and the junction held 7 bases outside the gene matches. Germline loops: CDR1 SGDLS, CDR2 YYNGEE. This CDR3 has 16 residues. The chain's CDR3 is CASSVGSSGIPDTQYF. CDR3 sequence (DNA): TGTGCCAGCAGCGTAGGTAGTAGCGGGATCCCAGATACGCAGTATTTT.

This clonotype was counted many times. The chain is built from TRBV25-1 and TRBJ2-1; 10 bases line up with TRBD1. CDR1 and CDR2 (germline): MGHDK, SYGVNS. The CDR3 covers 17 residues. V dropped 4 bases and J dropped 6; count of bases not matched to a gene: 12. DNA for the CDR3: TGTGCCAGCAGTGGATCCTCGGGACAGGGGTGGGGCAATGAGCAGTTCTTC. This gives the protein CASSGSSGQGWGNEQFF.

This clonotype was observed many times. This chain uses TRBV6-2 or TRBV6-3 with TRBJ2-7; 11 bases map to TRBD2. The CDR3 is made up of 18 amino acids. V dropped 0 bases and J dropped 0; count of bases not matched to a gene: 7. CDR1 and CDR2 from the germline V gene are MNHEY and SVGEGT. CDR3 in amino acids: CASSYSTSGATSSYEQYF. CDR3 nucleotides: TGTGCCAGCAGTTACTCGACTAGCGGGGCTACCAGCTCCTACGAGCAGTACTTC.

This clonotype showed up just a few times. The gene calls are TRBV6-5 and TRBJ2-1; possibly TRBD1 for D (5 bases). CDR1 MNHEY and CDR2 SVGAGI come from the germline V gene. The CDR3 is made up of 17 amino acids. V was clipped by 1 base and J by 7 bases, with 20 bases between them. The CDR3 region is CASSYFPADTIVNEQFF. Written as DNA, the CDR3 is TGTGCCAGCAGTTACTTCCCGGCGGACACGATTGTAAATGAGCAGTTCTTC.

Details on this clonotype: A read error may be the cause here, since a much bigger clone is one base away. The conserved final phenylalanine or tryptophan is absent from the CDR3, which likely points to a read error. This rearrangement joins TRBV29-1 to TRBJ2-1; a weak D match, TRBD2 (5 bases). V was shortened by 7 bases and J by 0 bases, with 13 bases between the two germline ends. Germline V gene lookup returns CDR1 SQVTM and CDR2 ANQGSEA. This CDR3 is 14 amino acids long. The CDR3, as DNA: TGCAGCGCCTCCAAAGGGAGCTCCTACAATGAGCAGTTCGTC. It is translated as CSASKGSSYNEQFV.

This chain links TRBV20-1 with TRBJ2-2, with a possible D match to TRBD2 (6 bases). Germline CDR1 reads DFQATT; CDR2 reads SNEGSKA (reference sequence). With 0 bases removed from V and 3 bases from J, the gap between germline ends came to 8 bases. The CDR3 covers 14 residues. CDR3 sequence (DNA): TGCAGTGCTAGAGATTGGAGGGACACCGGGGAGCTGTTTTTT. Translation: CSARDWRDTGELFF.

This clonotype was picked up many times. The V call is TRBV7-2, the J call TRBJ2-7; 10 bases line up with TRBD1. The junction had 10 bases not matched to a gene; V was cut back by 5 bases and J by 6 bases. Per the germline V gene, CDR1 is SGHTA and CDR2 is FQGNSA. The CDR3 loop spans 15 amino acids. The CDR3 spells CASSTSPGQGSEQYF. Written as DNA, the CDR3 is TGTGCCAGCAGCACGAGCCCGGGACAGGGGAGCGAGCAGTACTTC.

This clonotype was detected ten times or more. The chain employs TRBV27 and TRBJ2-7; maybe TRBD1 (5 bases). This CDR3 spans 14 amino acids. V lost 2 bases and J 3 bases, leaving 11 bases between the germline ends. Germline-derived CDR1 and CDR2 are MNHEY and SMNVEV (reference sequence). This CDR3 reads CASSLLQAGYEQYF. Written as DNA, the CDR3 is TGTGCCAGCAGTTTACTACAGGCCGGCTACGAGCAGTACTTC.

This clonotype has only a few counts. This chain uses TRBV6-1 with TRBJ2-3; the D is unclear. The CDR3 covers 15 residues. The V gene lost 4 bases and the J gene lost 0 bases, with 11 bases spanning the gap. Germline V CDR1 and CDR2: MNHNS, SASEGT. The CDR3 is CASSGRLVSTDTQYF. CDR3 nucleotide sequence: TGTGCCAGCAGTGGAAGATTAGTCAGCACAGATACGCAGTATTTT.

In regard to this clonotype: Being one base from a much bigger clone, this may be a read error. The rearrangement uses TRBV27 and TRBJ2-7; 7 positions match TRBD2. The CDR3 extends over 16 amino acids. Germline lookup yields CDR1 MNHEY and CDR2 SMNVEV (reference sequence). The J segment lost 4 bases and the V segment lost 2 bases, leaving 11 bases of the junction unmatched. The CDR3 reads CASSLSSGTGGYEQYF. The CDR3 DNA reads as TGTGCCAGCAGTTTAAGTTCTGGCACGGGGGGTTACGAGCAGTACTTC.

In this sample, this clonotype turned up many times. The CDR3, as DNA: TGTGCCAGCAGGTTCCAGGGTTCAGATACGCAGTATTTT. It yields the protein CASRFQGSDTQYF. The chain carries TRBV28 and TRBJ2-3; tentative D call: TRBD1 (5 bases). V was shortened by 6 bases and J by 4 bases, with 11 bases between the two germline ends. The CDR3 has 13 residues. CDR1 MDHEN and CDR2 SYDVKM come from the germline V gene.

There are many counts of this clonotype. This sequence joins TRBV28 and TRBJ2-5; D unclear. V was pared by 6 bases and J by 5 bases, with 16 bases between. The CDR3 runs to 14 residues. Germline lookup yields CDR1 MDHEN and CDR2 SYDVKM. This chain's CDR3 is CASSPVSSSETQYF. CDR3 in DNA: TGTGCCAGCAGCCCTGTTTCCAGCAGCGAGACCCAGTACTTC.

The chain links TRBV20-1 to TRBJ1-1, with 7 bases fitting TRBD1. Germline V gene lookup returns CDR1 DFQATT and CDR2 SNEGSKA (reference sequence). J lost 11 bases, V lost 5 bases, and 8 bases had no gene match. This CDR3 has 11 amino acids. CDR3: CSAEVRGRAFF. The CDR3 nucleotides read TGCAGTGCTGAAGTGAGGGGGCGGGCTTTCTTT.

This rearrangement joins TRBV2 to TRBJ2-7; the D gene is possibly TRBD2 (6 bases). Looked up from germline, CDR1 is SNHLY and CDR2 is FYNNEI. CDR3 length: 14 amino acids. Trimming cost V 6 bases and J 5 bases, with 17 bases left between them. The CDR3 DNA is TGTGCCAGCAGCGAGCGGGCGGGTGTGAACGAGCAGTACTTC. Amino acids: CASSERAGVNEQYF. The full variable domain, rest sourced from reference TRBV2 and TRBJ2-7, is EPEVTQTPSHQVTQMGQEVILRCVPISNHLYFYWYRQILGQKVEFLVSFYNNEISEKSEIFDDQFSVERPDGSNFTLKIRSTKLEDSAMYFCASSERAGVNEQYFGPGTRLTVT.

This clonotype came up many times. The chain employs TRBV10-3 and TRBJ1-5; 8 positions agree with TRBD1. The CDR3 consists of 16 residues. The trim removed 2 bases at V and 5 bases at J, leaving 8 bases unmatched. The germline CDR1 and CDR2 sequences are ENHRY and SYGVKD. CDR3 DNA: TGTGCCATCAGTGAGGGACAGGGTCAGGGGCATCAGCCCCAGCATTTT. Encoded protein: CAISEGQGQGHQPQHF.

Ten or more counts support this clonotype. V usage is TRBV7-7 and J usage is TRBJ2-1; 13 bases match TRBD2. The CDR3 is made up of 15 amino acids. Germline trimming cut 5 bases from V and 5 bases from J; bases unmatched to any gene: 3. Germline CDR1 is SSHAT and CDR2 is FNYEAQ (reference sequence). CDR3 protein: CASSRGLAGNNEQFF. CDR3 in DNA: TGTGCCAGCAGCCGGGGACTAGCGGGGAACAATGAGCAGTTCTTC.

This chain connects TRBV5-6 to TRBJ2-7; D may be TRBD2 (5 bases). Germline V CDR1 and CDR2: SGHDT, YYEEEE. The CDR3 covers 14 residues. V lost 2 bases to trimming and J lost 0 bases, with 9 bases between them. The CDR3 protein is CASSLMGSSYEQYF. The DNA for the CDR3 is TGTGCCAGCAGCTTAATGGGGAGCTCCTACGAGCAGTACTTC.

This clonotype was picked up many times. The V and J genes are TRBV6-1 and TRBJ2-5; D gene unclear. The CDR3 is 14 amino acids. V was pared by 5 bases and J by 5 bases, with 15 bases between. Germline values: CDR1 MNHNS, CDR2 SASEGT. CDR3 loop: CASSPDGWSETQYF. The DNA for the CDR3 is TGTGCCAGCAGTCCGGACGGATGGTCGGAGACCCAGTACTTC.

This clonotype came up many times. The chain combines TRBV27 with TRBJ2-1; 10 nucleotides match TRBD2. V gave up 6 bases and J gave up 2 bases; unmatched junction bases: 10. This CDR3 contains 17 residues. Germline-derived CDR1 and CDR2 are MNHEY and SMNVEV (reference sequence). CDR3 residues: CASRPGLAHSTYNEQFF. DNA for the CDR3: TGTGCCAGCAGGCCGGGACTAGCGCACAGTACCTACAATGAGCAGTTCTTC.

The J gene is TRBJ2-3, the V gene TRBV20-1; possibly TRBD1 or TRBD2 for D (5 bases each). CDR1 is DFQATT, CDR2 SNEGSKA, per germline (reference sequence). This CDR3 spans 15 amino acids. The V gene lost 4 bases and the J gene lost 0 bases, with 14 bases spanning the gap. The CDR3 here is CSANLEWGSTDTQYF. In DNA, the CDR3 is TGCAGTGCTAACCTGGAGTGGGGGAGCACAGATACGCAGTATTTT.

The chain recombines TRBV13 with TRBJ2-7; D may be TRBD2 (6 bases). V was cut by 5 bases and J by 4 bases, with 21 bases left in between. Per the germline V gene, CDR1 is PRHDT and CDR2 is FYEKMQ (reference sequence). This CDR3 has 16 amino acids. The CDR3 spells CASSGKPGLGVYEQYF. DNA for the CDR3: TGTGCCAGCAGCGGGAAGCCGGGACTGGGGGTATACGAGCAGTACTTC.

This clonotype has ten or more counts. The J gene is TRBJ2-2, the V gene TRBV15; weak D call: TRBD1 (6 bases). Between the trimmed V and J ends, which lost 3 bases and 6 bases, there was a span of 23 bases. Germline CDR1 LNHNV, CDR2 YYDKDF (reference sequence). The CDR3 length is 18 residues. The CDR3 bases are TGTGCCACCAGCAGGGTACCAGCGAAGCAGGGGATGGCCGGGGAGCTGTTTTTT. Translation gives CATSRVPAKQGMAGELFF.

This clonotype was observed a few times. V gene TRBV18 combines with J gene TRBJ1-5; 11 bases map to TRBD1. The CDR3 spans 16 residues. V lost 5 bases and J lost 2; bases outside the gene matches: 5. CDR1 and CDR2 from the germline V gene are KGHSH and LQKENI. The CDR3 bases are TGTGCCAGCTCAAAATCGGACAGGGGGCGCAATCAGCCCCAGCATTTT. This encodes CASSKSDRGRNQPQHF.

This clonotype was detected ten times or more. The chain links TRBV10-3 to TRBJ1-6, with 9 bases aligning to TRBD1. CDR1 ENHRY and CDR2 SYGVKD come from the germline V gene. CDR3 length: 16 residues. J lost 9 bases, V lost 1 base, and 7 bases had no gene match. The CDR3 sequence: CAISELGQGLISPLHF. The CDR3 region has the DNA TGTGCCATCAGTGAGTTAGGACAGGGGTTGATTTCACCCCTCCACTTT.

This clonotype appeared many times. The chain carries TRBV5-4 and TRBJ2-2; possibly TRBD1 for D (5 bases). CDR1 and CDR2 (germline): SGHNT, YYREEE (reference sequence). V was cut by 3 bases and J by 5 bases, with 11 bases left in between. CDR3 length: 14 amino acids. CDR3 in amino acids: CASSSPRVTGELFF. As DNA, the CDR3 is TGTGCCAGCAGCTCGCCCAGGGTTACCGGGGAGCTGTTTTTT.

This clonotype was counted at least ten times. The CDR3 here is CSARPTFERSSYNEQFF. CDR3 coding DNA: TGCAGTGCTAGACCCACTTTTGAGCGGAGCTCCTACAATGAGCAGTTCTTC. The chain employs TRBV20-1 and TRBJ2-1; perhaps TRBD2 as D (5 bases). Per germline, CDR1 DFQATT and CDR2 SNEGSKA (reference sequence). The CDR3 totals 17 residues. The ends were cut back, 2 bases at V and 0 bases at J, with 17 bases in the middle.

This clonotype was counted at least ten times. Relative to the germline gene, one junction end is altered; a read error may explain this. The V and J genes are TRBV12-3 or TRBV12-4 and TRBJ2-1, with 11 positions matching TRBD2. CDR3 length: 15 residues. The CDR3 loop reads CASSLTTRATSGALF. In nucleotides, the CDR3 is TGTGCCAGCAGTTTAACGACCAGGGCGACTAGCGGGGCACTCTTC.